Shown below are 25 T cell receptor beta chains from a single sample sequenced in a study of T cell repertoires in cytomegalovirus infection. MiXCR, run by TCRdb on the reads, gives a single entry per CDR3 protein. Of approximately 350,000 distinct CDR3 sequences detected, approximately 30% appear once; the ten largest clones hold roughly 13%. No antigen is known for these receptors. The sample in question was cultured PBMCs, obtained from culture after CMV antigen stimulation. The receptors shown here come from a human donor in good health (CMV status not recorded). Some clones in this sample may be carry-over from other donors' samples.

The chain is built from TRBV6-8 and TRBJ1-4, with D tentatively TRBD1 (5 bases). The germline V and J ends were trimmed by 6 bases and 3 bases, with 11 bases remaining between them. The CDR3 totals 14 residues. Looked up from germline, CDR1 is MNHGY and CDR2 is SAAAGT. DNA of the CDR3: TGTGCCAGCAGCCGAGGGGCGGCTAATGAAAAACTGTTTTTT. Amino acids: CASSRGAANEKLFF.

This clonotype has a handful of counts. The V gene is TRBV18, the J gene TRBJ2-1; 10 bases line up with TRBD1. Germline V CDR1 and CDR2: KGHSH, LQKENI. V was clipped by 3 bases and J by 5 bases; unmatched bases: 7. This CDR3 contains 16 residues. The CDR3: CASSPSLGQGNNEQFF. Written as DNA, the CDR3 is TGTGCCAGCTCACCTTCTCTGGGACAGGGGAACAATGAGCAGTTCTTC.

This clonotype was seen a few times. The gene calls are TRBV11-2 and TRBJ2-1; D unclear. Trimming pared 2 bases from V and 8 bases from J, leaving 10 bases between. There are 13 residues in the CDR3. Germline V lookup: CDR1 SGHAT, CDR2 FQNNGV. CDR3 nucleotides: TGTGCCAGCAGCTTATATCACGGCGATGAGCAGTTCTTC. Its protein product is CASSLYHGDEQFF.

This clonotype occurred a few times. This chain connects TRBV7-8 to TRBJ1-1; D is ambiguous. Germline V CDR1 and CDR2: SGHVS, FQNEAQ. The CDR3 is 16 amino acids. V shed 2 bases and J shed 0 bases, with 13 bases lying between them. CDR3 nucleotide sequence: TGTGCCAGCAGCTTAAGGGCAGAGATTATGAACACTGAAGCTTTCTTT. Translated, it gives CASSLRAEIMNTEAFF.

The sample holds many counts of this clonotype. This chain connects TRBV7-2 to TRBJ2-1, with TRBD2 matching 9 bases. The CDR3 has 15 residues. V was clipped by 6 bases and J by 9 bases; unmatched bases: 12. Germline V gives CDR1 SGHTA, CDR2 FQGNSA. The CDR3 loop is CASRAGSGRGGEQFF. CDR3 DNA sequence: TGTGCCAGCAGGGCGGGTAGCGGGAGAGGGGGTGAGCAGTTCTTC. The variable domain in full, completed from reference TRBV7-2 and TRBJ2-1, reads GAGVSQSPSNKVTEKGKDVELRCDPISGHTALYWYRQSLGQGLEFLIYFQGNSAPDKSGLPSDRFSAERTGGSVSTLTIQRTQQEDSAVYLCASRAGSGRGGEQFFGPGTRLTVL.

This clonotype came up a few times. This chain connects TRBV7-6 to TRBJ2-1; 11 bases match TRBD2. The J segment lost 7 bases and the V segment lost 0 bases, leaving 20 bases of the junction unmatched. CDR3 length: 21 residues. The germline V gene encodes CDR1 SGHVS and CDR2 FNYEAQ. The CDR3 DNA is TGTGCCAGCAGCTTAGCTCAGACACCCTATTCTAGCGGGAGGAAGGGGAATGAGCAGTTCTTC. Its translation is CASSLAQTPYSSGRKGNEQFF.

This clonotype occurred many times. The CDR3 reads CASSPQGGDYGYTF. Written as DNA, the CDR3 is TGTGCCAGCAGCCCTCAAGGGGGCGATTATGGCTACACCTTC. This chain joins TRBV7-2 and TRBJ1-2; 7 positions agree with TRBD1. The CDR3 is 14 amino acids. V gave up 5 bases and J gave up 5 bases; unmatched junction bases: 8. Germline CDR1 is SGHTA and CDR2 is FQGNSA.

This clonotype was recorded at least ten times. The chain couples TRBV7-2 to TRBJ2-1; D is perhaps TRBD2 (6 bases). This CDR3 has 19 residues. Germline CDR1 SGHTA, CDR2 FQGNSA. V was cut by 5 bases and J by 1 base, with 24 bases left in between. The CDR3 region is CASSPGGVGVSSSYNEQFF. CDR3 nucleotides: TGTGCCAGCAGCCCCGGAGGGGTAGGGGTATCCTCTTCCTACAATGAGCAGTTCTTC.

V usage is TRBV7-6 and J usage is TRBJ2-1; 8 bases are a match to TRBD1. Germline V lookup: CDR1 SGHVS, CDR2 FNYEAQ. The V and J ends lost 4 bases and 5 bases, in that order; junction bases with no gene match: 10. This CDR3 has 16 amino acids. The CDR3 nucleotides read TGTGCCAGCAGCTCCCTTGAACAGGGGGTAGACAATGAGCAGTTCTTC. Amino acid sequence: CASSSLEQGVDNEQFF.

This clonotype was observed at least ten times. The V call is TRBV9, the J call TRBJ2-1; 11 positions agree with TRBD2. V trimming: 0 bases; J trimming: 7 bases; junction bases outside the gene matches: 3. Germline V gene sequence: CDR1 SGDLS, CDR2 YYNGEE. This CDR3 region has 15 residues. The CDR3: CASSVAGTSGNEQFF. DNA for the CDR3: TGTGCCAGCAGCGTAGCCGGGACTAGCGGAAATGAGCAGTTCTTC.

This chain joins TRBV28 and TRBJ2-3, with TRBD2 identical over 11 bases. The V and J ends lost 2 bases and 3 bases, in that order; junction bases with no gene match: 7. Germline V gives CDR1 MDHEN, CDR2 SYDVKM. This CDR3 is built from 17 residues. The CDR3 nucleotides are TGTGCCAGCAGTTTAGTACCCCGGACTAGCGGGACAGATACGCAGTATTTT. Residues: CASSLVPRTSGTDTQYF.

The chain recombines TRBV16 with TRBJ2-6; the D is unclear. The germline V and J ends were trimmed by 0 bases and 1 base, with 4 bases remaining between them. The CDR3 spans 15 residues. Germline V gene lookup returns CDR1 KGHSY and CDR2 FQNENV. The CDR3 DNA sequence: TGTGCCAGCAGCCAATCTTGGTCTGGGGCCAACGTCCTGACTTTC. Amino acids: CASSQSWSGANVLTF.

The J gene is TRBJ2-5, the V gene TRBV12-3 or TRBV12-4, with 7 bases aligning to TRBD2. This CDR3 has 14 residues. V gave up 4 bases and J gave up 6 bases; unmatched junction bases: 8. Here the CDR3 reads CASSSRTSAKTQYF. CDR3 nucleotides: TGTGCCAGCAGTTCTCGGACTAGTGCGAAGACCCAGTACTTC.

This clonotype was counted between two and nine times. V usage is TRBV7-2 and J usage is TRBJ2-1, with a weak D call TRBD2 (5 bases). Germline V gives CDR1 SGHTA, CDR2 FQGNSA. The CDR3 contains 18 residues. The V and J ends lost 0 bases and 3 bases respectively, with 18 bases between them. In nucleotides, the CDR3 is TGTGCCAGCAGCTTAGCAGCGCGGAGCGGAAGGTTCTACAATGAGCAGTTCTTC. It codes for CASSLAARSGRFYNEQFF.

The V call is TRBV12-3 or TRBV12-4, the J call TRBJ1-2; D is undetermined. The CDR3 consists of 14 residues. V was shortened by 6 bases and J by 8 bases, with 19 bases between the two germline ends. CDR3 region: CASRRARPTIGYTF. In DNA, the CDR3 is TGTGCCAGCAGGCGAGCGAGGCCCACCATCGGCTACACCTTC.

A few counts support this clonotype. V is TRBV4-3 and J is TRBJ2-1, with 7 positions matching TRBD2. J lost 10 bases, V lost 4 bases, and 4 bases had no gene match. The CDR3 totals 12 residues. CDR1 and CDR2 (germline): LGHNA, YSLEER. CDR3 region: CASSRGTTEQFF. The CDR3 coding sequence is TGCGCCAGCAGCCGCGGGACTACCGAGCAGTTCTTC.

The chain recombines TRBV27 with TRBJ1-1; no clear D gene. V was cut by 5 bases and J by 5 bases, with 9 bases left in between. In germline, CDR1 is MNHEY, CDR2 SMNVEV (reference sequence). This CDR3 contains 12 residues. DNA for the CDR3: TGTGCCAGCAGTCAACGGAGGACTGAAGCTTTCTTT. Its protein product is CASSQRRTEAFF.

The CDR3 bases are TGTGCCAGCACCCCAGGGAGCCTAGGTGATCAGCCCCAGCATTTT. Translation gives CASTPGSLGDQPQHF. This chain uses TRBV12-3 or TRBV12-4 with TRBJ1-5; perhaps TRBD1 as D (5 bases). The CDR3 contains 15 residues. The V gene lost 7 bases and the J gene lost 5 bases, with 18 bases spanning the gap.

Remarks on this clonotype: Germline and junction disagree at one end, which may indicate a read error. This rearrangement joins TRBV7-2 to TRBJ1-1, with D uncertain. In germline, CDR1 is SGHTA, CDR2 FQGNSA. CDR3 size: 13 residues. CDR3 residues: CASSLEMGSETFF. The CDR3 DNA is TGTGCCAGCAGCTTAGAAATGGGGAGTGAAACTTTCTTT.

V is TRBV7-9 and J is TRBJ2-1; TRBD2 matches at 8 bases. Trimming cost V 2 bases and J 7 bases; bases outside gene matches: 7. CDR3 length: 15 amino acids. Germline loops: CDR1 SEHNR, CDR2 FQNEAQ (reference sequence). CDR3 loop: CASSLLVTSGNEQFF. In nucleotides, the CDR3 is TGTGCCAGCAGCTTATTGGTCACTAGCGGTAATGAGCAGTTCTTC.

The table lists this clonotype with many counts. The rearrangement uses TRBV7-2 and TRBJ1-5; D is unresolved. This CDR3 has 15 amino acids. V dropped 5 bases and J dropped 1 base, with 12 bases sitting between them. Germline CDR1 SGHTA, CDR2 FQGNSA. The CDR3 sequence is CASSVGSISNQPQHF. CDR3 sequence (DNA): TGTGCCAGCAGCGTCGGCAGTATAAGCAATCAGCCCCAGCATTTT.

The gene calls are TRBV2 and TRBJ1-1; 7 nucleotides line up with TRBD1. The CDR3 covers 13 residues. Germline CDR1 and CDR2: SNHLY and FYNNEI. Trimming took 4 bases from V and 8 from J; bases not matched to a gene: 7. As DNA, the CDR3 is TGTGCCAGCAGTGGTCAGGGGGTTAACGAAGCTTTCTTT. Translated: CASSGQGVNEAFF.

The chain recombines TRBV7-9 with TRBJ2-1, with 12 bases aligning to TRBD2. J lost 7 bases, V lost 5 bases, and 6 bases had no gene match. The CDR3 sequence is 15 residues long. Germline CDR1 is SEHNR and CDR2 is FQNEAQ (reference sequence). CDR3 DNA sequence: TGTGCCAGCAGCCAGACTAGCGGGAGTCAGAATGAGCAGTTCTTC. It codes for CASSQTSGSQNEQFF.

This clonotype has more than one count but fewer than ten. J is TRBJ1-1 and V is TRBV7-2; 8 positions agree with TRBD1. The CDR3 runs 13 residues. V lost 8 bases, J lost 7 bases, and 9 bases stayed unmatched. CDR1 and CDR2 from the germline V gene are SGHTA and FQGNSA. The CDR3 DNA reads as TGTGCCAGCCGACCCGGGACAGGCAATGAAGCTTTCTTT. Translating it yields CASRPGTGNEAFF.

In this sample, this clonotype turned up a few times. This chain connects TRBV25-1 to TRBJ2-1, with D hard to call. Germline CDR1 reads MGHDK; CDR2 reads SYGVNS. This CDR3 is built from 13 residues. Trimming took 3 bases from V and 0 from J, leaving 3 bases between them. The CDR3 loop is CASSDLSYNEQFF. The CDR3 DNA sequence: TGTGCCAGCAGTGACCTCTCCTACAATGAGCAGTTCTTC.